This T cell receptor (beta chain) was obtained from a study of blood T cell repertoires in COVID-19. The repertoire was sequenced with immunoSEQ multiplex PCR; TCRdb's copy has only in-frame clones and lacks some. The sample comprises some 200,000 clones, 85% of which are singletons, and more than 2% rests with the top ten. Seattle cases were enrolled at active infection and followed longitudinally. Germline V gene data show CDR1 as MGHRA and CDR2 as YSYEKL. The V gene end was trimmed by 4 bases and the J gene end by 6 bases; junction bases not matched to a gene: 6. The length of the CDR3 is 14 residues.

This TCR was recovered from a woman in her 70s with COVID-19, enrolled during active disease. The rearrangement uses TRBV4-1 and TRBJ1-5; the match to TRBD1 covers 7 bases. The specimen was peripheral blood. Here the CDR3 DNA reads TGCGCCAGCAGCCCCGTCGGACAGGTTCAGCCCCAGCATTTT. This translates into CASSPVGQVQPQHF.